This is a list of T cell receptor beta chains from one sample in a study of metastatic and nonmetastatic thyroid tumors. TCRdb re-called the PCR reads via MiXCR. The sample consists of 30,000 to 35,000 clones, about 16% of them appearing once. The material sequenced was blood. The receptors stem from a female donor with papillary thyroid cancer or a benign thyroid nodule (not recorded which). Some clones in this sample may be carry-over from other donors' samples. Both conserved end residues are part of each CDR3. The D gene is left open where the match is weak. Size values are once, few and many counts, or a class for expanded clones, and some rows have none.

d_call: .; clone_size: many; j_call: TRBJ2-3; v_call: TRBV6-4; cdr3_nt: TGTGCCAGCAGTGACTCGACTAGCACAGATACGCAGTATTTT; cdr3_aa: CASSDSTSTDTQYF
d_call: .; clone_size: few; j_call: TRBJ2-2; v_call: TRBV27; cdr3_nt: TGTGCCAGCAGACAGGCCCTGAACACCGGGGAGCTGTTTTTT; cdr3_aa: CASRQALNTGELFF
d_call: TRBD1; clone_size: many; j_call: TRBJ1-4; v_call: TRBV2; cdr3_nt: TGTGCCAGCCGAGGGGGCGCGAGTGAAAAACTGTTTTTT; cdr3_aa: CASRGGASEKLFF
d_call: TRBD2; clone_size: many; j_call: TRBJ2-1; v_call: TRBV11-2; cdr3_nt: TGTGCCAGCAGCTTGACCGGGGCAGCGGGATACAATGAGCAGTTCTTC; cdr3_aa: CASSLTGAAGYNEQFF
d_call: .; clone_size: many; j_call: TRBJ1-5; v_call: TRBV6-1; cdr3_nt: TGTGCCAGCAGACCAAACACAAAACAGCCCCAGCATTTT; cdr3_aa: CASRPNTKQPQHF
d_call: TRBD1; clone_size: .; j_call: TRBJ1-2; v_call: TRBV6-1; cdr3_nt: TGTGCCAGCAGACAAGAAGGACAGGGGGCTAGAGGCTACACCTTC; cdr3_aa: CASRQEGQGARGYTF
d_call: TRBD1; clone_size: many; j_call: TRBJ2-2; v_call: TRBV5-6; cdr3_nt: TGTGCCAGCAGCTTGTGGGACAGGGAAGTCGGGGAGCTGTTTTTT; cdr3_aa: CASSLWDREVGELFF
d_call: .; clone_size: .; j_call: TRBJ2-2; v_call: TRBV28; cdr3_nt: TGTGCCAGCATAGAACAGGGAGGTGACGGGGAGCTGTTTTTT; cdr3_aa: CASIEQGGDGELFF
d_call: .; clone_size: many; j_call: TRBJ1-1; v_call: TRBV6-2/TRBV6-3; cdr3_nt: TGTGCCAGCAGTTTACAGGGAGAGGTGACTGAAGCTTTTTTT; cdr3_aa: CASSLQGEVTEAFF
d_call: TRBD2; clone_size: .; j_call: TRBJ2-7; v_call: TRBV28; cdr3_nt: TGTGCCAGCAGCCCCGGACTAGCGGTATACGAGCAGTACTTC; cdr3_aa: CASSPGLAVYEQYF
d_call: .; clone_size: many; j_call: TRBJ1-1; v_call: TRBV2; cdr3_nt: TGTGCCAGCAGACCCGCCGGTAAGGGCGGCGAAGCTTTCTTT; cdr3_aa: CASRPAGKGGEAFF
d_call: .; clone_size: few; j_call: TRBJ2-7; v_call: TRBV6-1; cdr3_nt: TGTGCCAGCATTGCAGACGGTCCCTACGAGCAGTACTTT; cdr3_aa: CASIADGPYEQYF
d_call: .; clone_size: many; j_call: TRBJ1-1; v_call: TRBV20-1; cdr3_nt: TGCAGTGCTAGCGTACAGGGAATGGACACTGAAGCTTTCTTT; cdr3_aa: CSASVQGMDTEAFF
d_call: .; clone_size: many; j_call: TRBJ2-2; v_call: TRBV12-3/TRBV12-4; cdr3_nt: TGTGCCAGCAGTTTGGGGGAGTTAATCACCGGGGAGCTGTTTTTT; cdr3_aa: CASSLGELITGELFF
d_call: .; clone_size: many; j_call: TRBJ2-4; v_call: TRBV5-1; cdr3_nt: TGCGCCAGCAGCTTGGGGCCGAGGGCCAAAAACATTCAGTACTTC; cdr3_aa: CASSLGPRAKNIQYF
d_call: TRBD2; clone_size: medium-sized; j_call: TRBJ2-7; v_call: TRBV11-2; cdr3_nt: TGTGCCAGCAGCCGGACTAGCGGGAGGGCCAACGAGCAGTACTTC; cdr3_aa: CASSRTSGRANEQYF
d_call: TRBD2; clone_size: many; j_call: TRBJ2-1; v_call: TRBV7-3; cdr3_nt: TGTGCCAGCAGCTTACTAGCGGGAGGGACCGGGACCAATGAGCAGTTCTTC; cdr3_aa: CASSLLAGGTGTNEQFF
d_call: .; clone_size: .; j_call: TRBJ2-3; v_call: TRBV20-1; cdr3_nt: TGCAGTGCTAGGGACCCTCTACGTCGGGTCACAGATACGCAGTATTTT; cdr3_aa: CSARDPLRRVTDTQYF
d_call: TRBD2; clone_size: many; j_call: TRBJ2-1; v_call: TRBV7-3; cdr3_nt: TGTGCCAGCAGCTTAGGGGCGGGAGTCCTTAATGAGCAGTTCTTC; cdr3_aa: CASSLGAGVLNEQFF
d_call: .; clone_size: many; j_call: TRBJ2-7; v_call: TRBV7-3; cdr3_nt: TGTGCCAGCAGCGCCTCCGGGACTCCACAGGAGGAGCAGTACTTC; cdr3_aa: CASSASGTPQEEQYF
d_call: .; clone_size: .; j_call: TRBJ1-5; v_call: TRBV12-3/TRBV12-4; cdr3_nt: TGTGCCAGCAGTTTATCCAGCAATCAGCCCAAGCATTTT; cdr3_aa: CASSLSSNQPKHF
d_call: TRBD1; clone_size: many; j_call: TRBJ2-5; v_call: TRBV7-9; cdr3_nt: TGTGCCAGCAGCTTAGGACAGGGGCGTCGAGAGACCCAGTACTTC; cdr3_aa: CASSLGQGRRETQYF
d_call: .; clone_size: few; j_call: TRBJ2-2; v_call: TRBV28; cdr3_nt: TGTGCCATCAGTTTCCAGGGCGACACCGGTGAGCTGTTTTTT; cdr3_aa: CAISFQGDTGELFF
d_call: .; clone_size: many; j_call: TRBJ1-3; v_call: TRBV6-1; cdr3_nt: TGTGCCAGCAGTGCCGCAGGGTATGGAAACACCATATATTTT; cdr3_aa: CASSAAGYGNTIYF
d_call: .; clone_size: many; j_call: TRBJ1-2; v_call: TRBV7-8; cdr3_nt: TGTGCCAGCAGCCTTACAGGGACTAACTATGGCTACACCTTC; cdr3_aa: CASSLTGTNYGYTF
d_call: .; clone_size: medium-sized; j_call: TRBJ2-7; v_call: TRBV7-8; cdr3_nt: TGTGCCAGCAGCTTAGTAGCCTACGAGCAGTACTTC; cdr3_aa: CASSLVAYEQYF
d_call: .; clone_size: many; j_call: TRBJ1-2; v_call: TRBV24-1; cdr3_nt: TGTGCCACCAGTGAACGGGGCGATGGCTACACCTTC; cdr3_aa: CATSERGDGYTF
d_call: .; clone_size: many; j_call: TRBJ2-1; v_call: TRBV24-1; cdr3_nt: TGTGCCACCAGCCTGGGGCCTCCGAATGAGCAGTTCTTC; cdr3_aa: CATSLGPPNEQFF
d_call: TRBD1; clone_size: many; j_call: TRBJ2-5; v_call: TRBV6-2/TRBV6-3; cdr3_nt: TGTGCCAGCAGTCCGGGGACAGGGGACCAAGAGACCCAGTACTTC; cdr3_aa: CASSPGTGDQETQYF
d_call: .; clone_size: .; j_call: TRBJ2-2; v_call: TRBV11-2; cdr3_nt: TGTGCCAGCAGCTTCCCCCCCCCGGGGGCGTCTAACACCGGGGAGCTGTTTTTT; cdr3_aa: CASSFPPPGASNTGELFF